Each of the 18 T cell receptor beta chains below was sequenced from the same sample in a study of blood T cell repertoires in COVID-19. Sequencing was performed with immunoSEQ multiplex PCR; in TCRdb, only in-frame clones are kept and a portion is missing. The sample consists of 110,000 to 150,000 clones, around 85% of them appearing once. The sample consisted of PBMCs or T cells enriched from blood (not recorded which). Receptor source: a woman aged 40 to 55 who had recovered from COVID-19.

This chain links TRBV10-3 with TRBJ1-1; 8 bases are a match to TRBD1. CDR1 ENHRY and CDR2 SYGVKD come from the germline V gene. This CDR3 is 16 amino acids long. V shed 4 bases, J shed 0 bases, and the junction held 7 bases outside the gene matches. The DNA for the CDR3 is TGTGCCATCAGTGGGTACAGGGGGGGCGTGAACACTGAAGCTTTCTTT. Translating it yields CAISGYRGGVNTEAFF.

J is TRBJ2-5 and V is TRBV7-8, with unresolved D. Germline CDR1 is SGHVS and CDR2 is FQNEAQ. V was cut by 4 bases and J by 2 bases, with 14 bases left in between. The CDR3 contains 15 residues. This CDR3 is CASSSRWAEQETQYF. As DNA, the CDR3 is TGTGCCAGCAGCTCCCGATGGGCTGAGCAAGAGACCCAGTACTTC. Drawing the rest from reference TRBV7-8 and TRBJ2-5, the complete variable domain is GAGVSQSPRYKVAKRGQDVALRCDPISGHVSLFWYQQALGQGPEFLTYFQNEAQLDKSGLPSDRFFAERPEGSVSTLKIQRTQQEDSAVYLCASSSRWAEQETQYFGPGTRLLVL.

The V call is TRBV11-3, the J call TRBJ2-1, with 7 bases aligning to TRBD1. Germline CDR1 is SGHNT and CDR2 is YENEEA. The CDR3 is made up of 15 amino acids. V lost 5 bases to trimming and J lost 6 bases; unmatched junction nucleotides: 10. CDR3 residues: CASSPRDSFINEQFF. In DNA, the CDR3 is TGTGCCAGCAGCCCCAGGGACAGCTTTATCAATGAGCAGTTCTTC. Filled out from reference TRBV11-3 and TRBJ2-1, the complete variable domain reads EAGVVQSPRYKIIEKKQPVAFWCNPISGHNTLYWYLQNLGQGPELLIRYENEEAVDDSQLPKDRFSAERLKGVDSTLKIQPAELGDSAVYLCASSPRDSFINEQFFGPGTRLTVL.

This chain connects TRBV5-4 to TRBJ1-3, with unresolved D. V shed 5 bases and J shed 2 bases, with 14 bases lying between them. This CDR3 comprises 15 residues. Germline lookup yields CDR1 SGHNT and CDR2 YYREEE (reference sequence). The CDR3 loop reads CASSRTASPGNTIYF. As DNA, the CDR3 is TGTGCCAGCAGTCGAACAGCCTCACCTGGAAACACCATATATTTT.

The chain carries TRBV5-4 and TRBJ1-1, with a weak D call TRBD1 (6 bases). The CDR3 has 13 amino acids. V lost 9 bases and J lost 4, with 16 bases in between. CDR1 and CDR2 from the germline V gene are SGHNT and YYREEE (reference sequence). In DNA, the CDR3 is TGTGCCACTGATCGGGGGGCAGGCACTGAAGCTTTCTTT. It yields the protein CATDRGAGTEAFF.

The chain employs TRBV29-1 and TRBJ1-4; 9 bases are shared with TRBD1. V lost 7 bases and J lost 8; bases outside the gene matches: 11. The CDR3 extends over 14 amino acids. Germline V gene lookup returns CDR1 SQVTM and CDR2 ANQGSEA. The CDR3 spells CSAYTGQGREKLFF. The CDR3 region has the DNA TGCAGCGCCTACACGGGACAGGGAAGGGAAAAACTGTTTTTT.

This chain links TRBV6-5 with TRBJ1-5; TRBD1 matches at 9 bases. The CDR3 contains 13 residues. J gave up 6 bases and V 9 bases, and 6 bases lay outside the gene matches. Germline CDR1 and CDR2: MNHEY and SVGAGI. Written as DNA, the CDR3 is TGTGCCAGTGAACAGGGGGCAGGTCAGCCCCAGCATTTT. Amino acid sequence: CASEQGAGQPQHF.

The chain joins TRBV2 to TRBJ2-5; 7 positions agree with TRBD2. Germline V gene sequence: CDR1 SNHLY, CDR2 FYNNEI. The CDR3 contains 13 residues. Trimming took 4 bases from V and 4 from J; bases not matched to a gene: 3. CDR3 in DNA: TGTGCCAGCAGTGTGACTAGCAGAGAGACCCAGTACTTC. This gives the protein CASSVTSRETQYF.

The chain couples TRBV5-8 to TRBJ1-1; no clear D gene. Germline V CDR1 and CDR2: SGHTS, YDEGEE. The CDR3 has 14 amino acids. Trimming removed 3 bases from V and 0 bases from J, with 9 bases in between. CDR3 nucleotides: TGTGCCAGCAGCTACGGCCTAGTGAACACTGAAGCTTTCTTT. Amino acid sequence: CASSYGLVNTEAFF.

V usage is TRBV6-4 and J usage is TRBJ2-5; 8 positions match TRBD2. V shed 6 bases and J 9 bases; nucleotides not matched to a gene: 9. Germline V gene data show CDR1 as MRHNA and CDR2 as SNTAGT. The CDR3 has 13 residues. The CDR3 sequence is CASRKTSATAQYF. CDR3 in DNA: TGTGCCAGCAGGAAGACTAGCGCCACGGCCCAGTACTTC.

V usage is TRBV2 and J usage is TRBJ1-5; no definite D call. Per germline, CDR1 SNHLY and CDR2 FYNNEI. The CDR3 runs 13 residues. V lost 8 bases to trimming and J lost 5 bases, with 13 bases between them. The chain's CDR3 is CASSDGGYQPQHF. CDR3 nucleotide sequence: TGTGCCAGCTCGGACGGAGGTTATCAGCCCCAGCATTTT.

Notes on this clone: This may stem from a read error, because a much larger clone lies one nucleotide away. The chain combines TRBV4-1 with TRBJ1-5; 7 bases are a match to TRBD1. The CDR3 is 17 residues long. CDR1 and CDR2 (germline): MGHRA, YSYEKL. In nucleotides, the CDR3 is TGCGCCCGCAGCCAGGGGGGGGGAGAGACTAGCAATCAGCCCCAGCATTTT. Translated, it gives CARSQGGGETSNQPQHF.

V is TRBV18 and J is TRBJ2-7; TRBD2 matches 8 bases. Germline lookup yields CDR1 KGHSH and CDR2 LQKENI. V shed 3 bases, J shed 3 bases, and the junction held 4 bases outside the gene matches. The CDR3 runs to 14 residues. The CDR3 sequence: CASSPAREVYEQYF. The DNA of the CDR3 is TGTGCCAGCTCACCGGCGCGGGAGGTCTACGAGCAGTACTTC.

The rearrangement uses TRBV5-6 and TRBJ2-3; 9 positions match TRBD1. Germline V lookup: CDR1 SGHDT, CDR2 YYEEEE. The V gene end was trimmed by 3 bases and the J gene end by 8 bases; junction bases not matched to a gene: 13. The CDR3 length is 16 residues. The CDR3: CASSSAAGQGPATQYF. The CDR3, as DNA: TGTGCCAGCAGCTCAGCCGCGGGACAGGGTCCCGCTACGCAGTATTTT.

The J gene is TRBJ2-1, the V gene TRBV7-9, with TRBD2 matching over 13 bases. Germline lookup yields CDR1 SEHNR and CDR2 FQNEAQ (reference sequence). CDR3 size: 19 residues. With 5 bases clipped from V and 2 bases from J, the junction kept 12 bases outside the gene matches. CDR3 loop: CASSPGTSGMGGTYNEQFF. As DNA, the CDR3 is TGTGCCAGCAGCCCCGGGACTAGCGGGATGGGAGGCACCTACAATGAGCAGTTCTTC. Full variable domain (remainder filled in from reference TRBV7-9 and TRBJ2-1): DTGVSQNPRHKITKRGQNVTFRCDPISEHNRLYWYRQTLGQGPEFLTYFQNEAQLEKSRLLSDRFSAERPKGSFSTLEIQRTEQGDSAMYLCASSPGTSGMGGTYNEQFFGPGTRLTVL.

V usage is TRBV2 and J usage is TRBJ1-3; 7 bases are a match to TRBD1. The J segment lost 0 bases and the V segment lost 1 base, leaving 3 bases of the junction unmatched. The CDR3 is 16 residues long. The germline V gene encodes CDR1 SNHLY and CDR2 FYNNEI. CDR3 nucleotide sequence: TGTGCCAGCAGTGAAGGCAGGGGGAACTCTGGAAACACCATATATTTT. Protein: CASSEGRGNSGNTIYF.

V usage is TRBV6-5 and J usage is TRBJ2-5; D may be TRBD2 (5 bases). Germline V gene lookup returns CDR1 MNHEY and CDR2 SVGAGI. CDR3 size: 13 residues. V shed 2 bases and J shed 5 bases, with 9 bases lying between them. CDR3 in amino acids: CASSYEGRETQYF. The CDR3 DNA reads as TGTGCCAGCAGTTACGAGGGAAGGGAGACCCAGTACTTC.

The chain links TRBV19 to TRBJ1-1; 12 bases agree with TRBD1. Germline values: CDR1 LNHDA, CDR2 SQIVND (reference sequence). V gave up 9 bases and J gave up 4 bases; unmatched junction bases: 6. This CDR3 is 14 amino acids long. The CDR3 bases are TGTGCCAGCCAACCGGGACAGGGGGCCACTGAAGCTTTCTTT. Its translation: CASQPGQGATEAFF.